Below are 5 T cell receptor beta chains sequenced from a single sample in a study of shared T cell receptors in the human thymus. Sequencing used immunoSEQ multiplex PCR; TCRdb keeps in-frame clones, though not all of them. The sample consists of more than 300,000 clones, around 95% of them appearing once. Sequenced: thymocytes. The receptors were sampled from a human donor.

In DNA form, the CDR3 reads TGTGCCAGCAGCTTAGGACAGACGAACTATGGCTACACCTTC. It encodes CASSLGQTNYGYTF. V and J are TRBV7-2 and TRBJ1-2, with a weak D call TRBD1 (5 bases). The V gene's germline CDR1 is SGHTA and CDR2 FQGNSA. Trimming took off 1 base at V and 2 bases at J, with 8 bases between the two ends. The CDR3 totals 14 residues.

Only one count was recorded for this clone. The CDR3 is CAISGMRAGGTTDTQYF. Written as DNA, the CDR3 is TGTGCCATCAGTGGCATGAGAGCGGGAGGAACCACAGATACGCAGTATTTT. The chain is built from TRBV10-3 and TRBJ2-3; TRBD2 aligns across 9 bases. The CDR3 consists of 17 residues. The germline V gene encodes CDR1 ENHRY and CDR2 SYGVKD. Trimming at V came to 4 bases and at J to 2 bases, leaving 10 bases not matched to a gene.

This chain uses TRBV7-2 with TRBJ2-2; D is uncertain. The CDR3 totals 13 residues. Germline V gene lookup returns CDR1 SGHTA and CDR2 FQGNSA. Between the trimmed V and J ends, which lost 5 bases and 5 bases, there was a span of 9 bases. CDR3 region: CASSPPFTGELFF. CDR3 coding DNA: TGTGCCAGCAGCCCCCCGTTTACCGGGGAGCTGTTTTTT.

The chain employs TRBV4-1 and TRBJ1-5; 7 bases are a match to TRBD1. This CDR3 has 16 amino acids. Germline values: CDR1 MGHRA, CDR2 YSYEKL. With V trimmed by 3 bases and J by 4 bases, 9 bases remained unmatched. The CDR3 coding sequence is TGCGCCAGCAGCCATCCTCCCAGGGGGAGGAATCAGCCCCAGCATTTT. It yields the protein CASSHPPRGRNQPQHF.

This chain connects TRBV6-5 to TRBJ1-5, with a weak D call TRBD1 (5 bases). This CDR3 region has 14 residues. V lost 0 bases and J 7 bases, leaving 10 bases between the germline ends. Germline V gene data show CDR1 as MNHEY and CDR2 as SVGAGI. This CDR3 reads CASSYSIGGQPQHF. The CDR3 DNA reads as TGTGCCAGCAGTTACTCGATTGGGGGGCAGCCCCAGCATTTT.